A single sample gave rise to the 21 T cell receptor beta chains below, sequenced in a study of T cells after yellow fever vaccination. TCRdb re-called the 5' RACE reads with MiXCR, one entry per CDR3 protein. The sample has around 530,000 distinct CDR3 sequences; roughly a sixth are singletons. The starting material was PBMCs, obtained roughly 5 days after the first yellow fever vaccination. These TCRs come from a man between 18 and 29 years old who received the YFV17D yellow fever vaccine.

This clonotype has more than one count but fewer than ten. The chain recombines TRBV7-2 with TRBJ2-3; D gene ambiguous. This CDR3 is built from 11 residues. V was cut by 5 bases and J by 4 bases, with 4 bases left in between. Looked up from germline, CDR1 is SGHTA and CDR2 is FQGNSA. CDR3 nucleotide sequence: TGTGCCAGCAGCGCGTCAGATACGCAGTATTTT. It specifies CASSASDTQYF.

The rearrangement joins TRBV19 to TRBJ2-2; 7 nucleotides line up with TRBD1. With V trimmed by 5 bases and J by 7 bases, 13 bases remained unmatched. The CDR3 is 16 residues long. From germline, CDR1 is LNHDA and CDR2 SQIVND (reference sequence). DNA for the CDR3: TGTGCCAGTAGTTACCCGGGACAGTCCGGGATCGGGGAGCTGTTTTTT. Encoded protein: CASSYPGQSGIGELFF. Filled out from reference TRBV19 and TRBJ2-2, the complete variable domain reads DGGITQSPKYLFRKEGQNVTLSCEQNLNHDAMYWYRQDPGQGLRLIYYSQIVNDFQKGDIAEGYSVSREKKESFPLTVTSAQKNPTAFYLCASSYPGQSGIGELFFGEGSRLTVL.

The table lists this clonotype with many counts. The CDR3 spells CASTKGGRETQYF. The CDR3 DNA sequence: TGCGCCAGCACCAAAGGGGGTCGAGAGACCCAGTACTTC. The chain is built from TRBV5-1 and TRBJ2-5; a possible D gene is TRBD1 (6 bases). The V end was cut by 6 bases, the J end by 4 bases, with 13 bases between. The CDR3 spans 13 residues. CDR1 is SGHRS and CDR2 is YFSETQ in the germline V gene.

This clonotype was counted between two and nine times. J is TRBJ2-7 and V is TRBV7-8, with D maybe TRBD1 (5 bases). CDR3 length equals 17 residues. The V and J ends lost 3 bases and 0 bases respectively, with 18 bases between them. Germline V CDR1 and CDR2: SGHVS, FQNEAQ. CDR3 DNA: TGTGCCAGCAGCTTCCCCCCCGACAGTGAGGACTCCTACGAGCAGTACTTC. It codes for CASSFPPDSEDSYEQYF.

This clonotype has a count of ten or more. The V call is TRBV20-1, the J call TRBJ2-2; the D call may be TRBD1 or TRBD2 (6 bases each). Germline CDR1 reads DFQATT; CDR2 reads SNEGSKA (reference sequence). V was shortened by 0 bases and J by 3 bases, with 11 bases between the two germline ends. The CDR3 contains 15 residues. CDR3 nucleotide sequence: TGCAGTGCTAGAGATTGGAGGGGGGACACCGGGGAGCTGTTTTTT. Protein: CSARDWRGDTGELFF.

There are a few counts of this clonotype. V and J are TRBV2 and TRBJ2-1; D is undetermined. Trimming removed 6 bases at V and 6 bases at J, with 18 bases between. The CDR3 has 15 amino acids. Germline-derived CDR1 and CDR2 are SNHLY and FYNNEI. CDR3 amino acids: CASSPRVSNGNEQFF. DNA for the CDR3: TGTGCCAGCAGCCCCCGAGTTTCAAACGGCAATGAGCAGTTCTTC.

In its sample, this clonotype was seen a few times. The V gene is TRBV29-1, the J gene TRBJ1-2; D uncertain. The V gene's germline CDR1 is SQVTM and CDR2 ANQGSEA. The CDR3 runs 11 residues. V lost 4 bases, J lost 2 bases, and 5 bases lay in between. The CDR3 loop is CSVGGNYGYTF. In DNA, the CDR3 is TGCAGCGTTGGTGGCAACTATGGCTACACCTTC.

The chain uses TRBV7-2 and TRBJ2-3; D might be TRBD1 or TRBD2, each matching 6 bases. Per the germline V gene, CDR1 is SGHTA and CDR2 is FQGNSA. The CDR3 runs 14 residues. Between the trimmed V and J ends, which lost 6 bases and 2 bases, there was a span of 12 bases. In DNA form, the CDR3 reads TGTGCCAGCAGTTACGGGGGCTACACAGATACGCAGTATTTT. Translated: CASSYGGYTDTQYF.

The rearrangement uses TRBV12-3 or TRBV12-4 and TRBJ1-5, with 7 bases fitting TRBD1. The CDR3 is made up of 14 amino acids. V lost 3 bases and J lost 7; bases outside the gene matches: 6. The CDR3 DNA reads TGTGCCAGCAGTTTCCGGGACAGTCAACAGCCCCAGCATTTT. Translating it yields CASSFRDSQQPQHF.

The chain recombines TRBV7-3 with TRBJ2-5, with 9 bases fitting TRBD1. The CDR3 sequence is 15 residues long. V lost 5 bases, J lost 5 bases, and 9 bases stayed unmatched. Germline loops: CDR1 SGHTA, CDR2 FQGTGA. CDR3 DNA sequence: TGTGCCAGCAGCCCACGGGACAGGGCGTGGGAGACCCAGTACTTC. This encodes CASSPRDRAWETQYF.

The rearrangement uses TRBV27 and TRBJ1-1, with unresolved D. V lost 6 bases and J lost 4, with 9 bases in between. The CDR3 totals 12 residues. In germline, CDR1 is MNHEY, CDR2 SMNVEV (reference sequence). The CDR3 sequence: CASRGLSTEAFF. DNA of the CDR3: TGTGCCAGCAGGGGGTTGTCCACTGAAGCTTTCTTT.

The chain is built from TRBV10-3 and TRBJ2-5, with D maybe TRBD1 (6 bases). Germline lookup yields CDR1 ENHRY and CDR2 SYGVKD. Trimming pared 3 bases from V and 1 base from J, leaving 9 bases between. The CDR3 consists of 14 residues. The CDR3 DNA follows: TGTGCCATCAGTGAACAGGGAAGCCAAGAGACCCAGTACTTC. It specifies CAISEQGSQETQYF.

This clonotype has just a few counts. The chain combines TRBV5-5 with TRBJ2-7; D unresolved. This CDR3 is 14 amino acids long. With 3 bases removed from V and 2 bases from J, the gap between germline ends came to 12 bases. Germline assignment: CDR1 SGHKS and CDR2 YYEKEE (reference sequence). The CDR3 loop is CASSYSLVAYEQYV. The CDR3 nucleotides read TGTGCCAGCAGCTACAGCCTGGTCGCCTACGAGCAGTACGTC.

This clonotype occurred many times. The chain joins TRBV5-1 to TRBJ1-5; D possibly corresponds to TRBD1 (6 bases). This CDR3 is built from 14 residues. V was shortened by 0 bases and J by 5 bases, with 9 bases between the two germline ends. CDR1 SGHRS and CDR2 YFSETQ come from the germline V gene. This chain's CDR3 is CASSLGGADQPQHF. The CDR3 coding sequence is TGCGCCAGCAGCTTGGGGGGGGCAGATCAGCCCCAGCATTTT.

The chain recombines TRBV4-2 with TRBJ2-7, with D unclear. The CDR3 is 14 residues long. Deletions cut 4 bases from V and 0 bases from J, with 10 bases between. The germline gives CDR1 LGHNA, CDR2 YNFKEQ. Written as DNA, the CDR3 is TGTGCCAGCAGCCGAGAGCAGAGCTCCTACGAGCAGTACTTC. Protein: CASSREQSSYEQYF.

This clonotype was found a few times. The chain joins TRBV9 to TRBJ1-1; tentatively, D is TRBD1 (5 bases). V was pared by 0 bases and J by 3 bases, with 9 bases between. From germline, CDR1 is SGDLS and CDR2 YYNGEE. This CDR3 comprises 14 residues. The CDR3 reads CASSVGPGHTEAFF. DNA of the CDR3: TGTGCCAGCAGCGTAGGTCCGGGGCACACTGAAGCTTTCTTT.

This clonotype was seen a handful of times. CDR3 amino acids: CASSVPGQSSYNSPLHF. The CDR3 nucleotides read TGTGCCAGCAGTGTCCCCGGCCAGAGCTCCTATAATTCACCCCTCCACTTT. The chain links TRBV2 to TRBJ1-6; no reliable D call. This CDR3 region has 17 residues. In germline, CDR1 is SNHLY, CDR2 FYNNEI. Trimming removed 4 bases from V and 0 bases from J, with 13 bases in between.

The chain couples TRBV2 to TRBJ2-2, with 12 bases identical to TRBD2. The CDR3 is 20 amino acids. Germline CDR1 and CDR2: SNHLY and FYNNEI. J was trimmed by 4 bases and V by 0 bases; bases with no gene match: 12. The CDR3 region is CASSEAAGLAGNLGTGELFF. In DNA, the CDR3 is TGTGCCAGCAGTGAAGCAGCCGGACTAGCGGGGAATCTGGGCACCGGGGAGCTGTTTTTT.

This clonotype has only a few counts. This rearrangement joins TRBV7-9 to TRBJ1-3, with 7 bases lining up with TRBD1. The CDR3 runs 10 residues. V lost 5 bases to trimming and J lost 16 bases; unmatched junction nucleotides: 5. Germline CDR1 SEHNR, CDR2 FQNEAQ (reference sequence). The CDR3 nucleotides read TGTGCCAGCAGCCAGGGGGTTCGGTATTTT. It codes for CASSQGVRYF. Full variable domain (remainder filled in from reference TRBV7-9 and TRBJ1-3): DTGVSQNPRHKITKRGQNVTFRCDPISEHNRLYWYRQTLGQGPEFLTYFQNEAQLEKSRLLSDRFSAERPKGSFSTLEIQRTEQGDSAMYLCASSQGVRYFGEGSWLTVV.

This clonotype has only a few counts. V gene TRBV6-5 combines with J gene TRBJ1-5; D gene ambiguous. Trimming removed 0 bases at V and 3 bases at J, with 9 bases between. The CDR3 is 15 amino acids. Germline-derived CDR1 and CDR2 are MNHEY and SVGAGI. This CDR3 is CASSYSATFNQPQHF. In nucleotides, the CDR3 is TGTGCCAGCAGTTACTCGGCGACATTCAATCAGCCCCAGCATTTT.

The rearrangement links TRBV12-3 or TRBV12-4 to TRBJ1-1; a weak D match, TRBD1 (6 bases). This CDR3 has 12 amino acids. Trimming removed 3 bases at V and 6 bases at J, with 8 bases between. This chain's CDR3 is CASSFGGAEAFF. In DNA, the CDR3 is TGTGCCAGCAGTTTTGGGGGCGCTGAAGCTTTCTTT.